The rows below give T cell receptor beta chains drawn from one sample of a study of Graves' ophthalmopathy and Graves' hyperthyroidism. TCRdb reanalysed the multiplex PCR reads using MiXCR and keeps one entry per CDR3 protein. The sample holds about 13,000 distinct CDR3 sequences; 50% are singletons and the top ten take around 50%. Sequencing input: peripheral blood. The receptors were sampled from a woman aged 30 to 39 with Graves' ophthalmopathy. Each CDR3 is given with its conserved first and last residue. D genes are given only for firm matches. The listing skips clone size in some rows; elsewhere it reads once, few, many or a size class.

CDR3 DNA	CDR3 protein	J gene	V gene	D gene	clone size
TGCAGCGCCGAACTTGGGGCTAGCGGGAGCGATGAGCAGTTCTTC	CSAELGASGSDEQFF	TRBJ2-1	TRBV29-1	TRBD2	large
TGCGCCAGCAGCCAAGATTTCGGCGAGCAGTACTTC	CASSQDFGEQYF	TRBJ2-7	TRBV4-1	NA	NA
TGTGCCATCAGGGGGACAGATCAAGAGACCCAGTACTTC	CAIRGTDQETQYF	TRBJ2-5	TRBV10-3	TRBD1	NA
TGCAGTGCTAGAGAGGAGGGCTACGAGCAGTACTTC	CSAREEGYEQYF	TRBJ2-7	TRBV20-1	NA	NA
TGTGCCAGCAGCTTGGACAGTCACAATGAGCAGTTCTTC	CASSLDSHNEQFF	TRBJ2-1	TRBV5-4	NA	few
TGCGCCAGCAGCTCGGGACAGGGGAGTAGCCACGAGCAGTACTTC	CASSSGQGSSHEQYF	TRBJ2-7	TRBV5-1	TRBD1	NA
TGTGCCAGCAGTGAGGGGACTAGCGGGAACTACGAGCAGTACTTC	CASSEGTSGNYEQYF	TRBJ2-7	TRBV25-1	TRBD2	NA
TGTGCCAGCAGCCCAGGACAGGGGGGCAGAGATACGCAGTATTTT	CASSPGQGGRDTQYF	TRBJ2-3	TRBV7-3	TRBD1	medium-sized
TGCAGTGCTAGACCTAGCGGGAGTATCACAGATACGCAGTATTTT	CSARPSGSITDTQYF	TRBJ2-3	TRBV20-1	TRBD2	NA
TGTGCCAGCACAGGCGGGAATGAAAAACTGTTTTTT	CASTGGNEKLFF	TRBJ1-4	TRBV2	NA	many
TGTGCCAGCAGTGAACTAGCGGGAGGAAGCACGGGGGAGCTGTTTTTT	CASSELAGGSTGELFF	TRBJ2-2	TRBV2	TRBD2	medium-sized
TGTGCCAGCAGCTTAACCCGTGACAGCTACTATGGCTACACCTTC	CASSLTRDSYYGYTF	TRBJ1-2	TRBV7-8	NA	many
TGCAGTGCTAGAGACAAGACAGACGCGAATTATTCACCCCTCCACTTT	CSARDKTDANYSPLHF	TRBJ1-6	TRBV20-1	NA	few
TGTGCCAGCAGCTTGGATTTGGCGAGCTCCTACAATGAGCAGTTCTTC	CASSLDLASSYNEQFF	TRBJ2-1	TRBV5-6	NA	NA
TGTGCCAGCAGCTTTTTAGGATCCTGGGGGGAGACCCAGTACTTC	CASSFLGSWGETQYF	TRBJ2-5	TRBV7-6	NA	few
TGCGCCAGCAGCTTGGAGGTGACCCTCTCCTACGAGCAGTACTTC	CASSLEVTLSYEQYF	TRBJ2-7	TRBV5-1	NA	NA
TGCAGCGTTGTGCTAGCGGGCACCGGGGAGCTGTTTTTT	CSVVLAGTGELFF	TRBJ2-2	TRBV29-1	TRBD2	many
TGTGCCAGCAGCCTGACAGGGGAAGAGACCCAGTACTTC	CASSLTGEETQYF	TRBJ2-5	TRBV5-6	TRBD1	NA
TGTGCCATCAGACAGGAACTCTCCTACGAGCAGTACTTC	CAIRQELSYEQYF	TRBJ2-7	TRBV10-3	NA	many
TGTGCCATCAGGGATACTAGCGGTTACACCGGGGACCTGTTTTTT	CAIRDTSGYTGDLFF	TRBJ2-2	TRBV10-3	TRBD2	NA
TGCAGCGTTGAAGGAGGGGAAGTCACTGAAGCTTTCTTT	CSVEGGEVTEAFF	TRBJ1-1	TRBV29-1	NA	NA
TGTGCCAGCAGCCAGAAACAGGGGAGGAATTCACCCCTCCACTTT	CASSQKQGRNSPLHF	TRBJ1-6	TRBV3-1	TRBD1	NA
TGTGCCAGCACCCCCCTGGTCGATGAGCAGTTCTTC	CASTPLVDEQFF	TRBJ2-1	TRBV12-3/TRBV12-4	NA	medium-sized
TGCAGTGCTAGGGCGCCCCAAAGCTACAATGAGCAGTTCTTC	CSARAPQSYNEQFF	TRBJ2-1	TRBV20-1	NA	NA
TGCAGCGTTTCAGGGGGAGGGTCCAATGAGCAGTTCTTC	CSVSGGGSNEQFF	TRBJ2-1	TRBV29-1	NA	many
TGTGCCAGCAGCTCGCCCGAGGGGCAGTACTTC	CASSSPEGQYF	TRBJ2-7	TRBV11-3	NA	NA
TGTGCCAGCAGTGAAGGACCCCAAGAGACCCAGTACTTC	CASSEGPQETQYF	TRBJ2-5	TRBV2	NA	once
TGCAGCGTCCGCCGTAGGGGCGGAGATTCCTACAATGAGCAGTTCTTC	CSVRRRGGDSYNEQFF	TRBJ2-1	TRBV29-1	NA	NA
TGTGCCACCTCCTCGGGACAGGTCTCCTACGAGCAGTACTTC	CATSSGQVSYEQYF	TRBJ2-7	TRBV24-1	TRBD1	NA
TGTGCCAGTAGTATAGGGACAGGGGAGCAGTTCTTC	CASSIGTGEQFF	TRBJ2-1	TRBV19	TRBD1	medium-sized
TGTGCCTGGAGCCCTAGGTACGTCGGGGAGCTGTTTTTT	CAWSPRYVGELFF	TRBJ2-2	TRBV4-2	NA	NA
TGTGCCAGCAGCCGAGCGACAGGTACTAATGAAAAACTGTTTTTT	CASSRATGTNEKLFF	TRBJ1-4	TRBV9	NA	once
TGCAGTGCTAGATCGAGCGGGAGGGCCACCGGGGAGCTGTTTTTT	CSARSSGRATGELFF	TRBJ2-2	TRBV20-1	TRBD2	few
TGTGCCAGCAGCTTAGCGGGGCTGGGGTCCTACGAGCAGTACTTC	CASSLAGLGSYEQYF	TRBJ2-7	TRBV7-2	NA	many
TGTGCCAGCAGCTTTGGGCAGGGGGGCGAGCAGTACTTC	CASSFGQGGEQYF	TRBJ2-7	TRBV7-8	NA	NA
TGTGCCAGCAGACTCGAAGGTCAAGCTTTCTTT	CASRLEGQAFF	TRBJ1-1	TRBV25-1	NA	many
TGCAGTGCTAGAGATGAAAGGGGCTCCTACGAGCAGTACTTC	CSARDERGSYEQYF	TRBJ2-7	TRBV20-1	NA	few
TGTGCCAGCACCATGCAGGGTATGGACACTGAAGCTTTCTTT	CASTMQGMDTEAFF	TRBJ1-1	TRBV7-9	NA	NA
TGTGCCAGCAGCCCCCGACTAGCGGGAGGGCCAGTCGATGAGCAGTTCTTC	CASSPRLAGGPVDEQFF	TRBJ2-1	TRBV16	TRBD2	NA
TGTGCCAGCAGCTTGCGGGATGAGCAGTTCTTC	CASSLRDEQFF	TRBJ2-1	TRBV5-4	NA	NA
TGTGCCAGACCTCGGGGGGCTCGATCTTACTACGAGCAGTACTTC	CARPRGARSYYEQYF	TRBJ2-7	TRBV2	NA	NA
TGTGCCAGCAACCCGGGACAGGGATCCTACGAGCAGTACTTC	CASNPGQGSYEQYF	TRBJ2-7	TRBV9	TRBD1	NA
TGTGCCAGCAGCCGACGGCAAACTAGCTACGAGCAGTACTTC	CASSRRQTSYEQYF	TRBJ2-7	TRBV7-2	NA	few
TGCGCCAGCAGCTTGGGGGACGGACCCAATGAGCTGTTCTTC	CASSLGDGPNELFF	TRBJ2-1	TRBV5-1	NA	medium-sized
TGTGCCAGCAGTATAGGATCAGCTAACTATGGCTACACCTTC	CASSIGSANYGYTF	TRBJ1-2	TRBV6-6	NA	NA
TGCAGTGCTCAGGAGGACTCCTACGAGCAGTACTTC	CSAQEDSYEQYF	TRBJ2-7	TRBV20-1	NA	medium-sized
TGCAGTGCCAAGGACAGGGGGAGAGTGGGTTATGGCTACACCTTC	CSAKDRGRVGYGYTF	TRBJ1-2	TRBV20-1	TRBD1	NA
TGCAGTGCTAGGGTTAGCGGGAGATCCTACAATGAGCAGTTCTTC	CSARVSGRSYNEQFF	TRBJ2-1	TRBV20-1	TRBD2	NA
TGCGCCAGCAGCTCTACAGGGGGGACGGGGAACACTGAAGCTTTCTTT	CASSSTGGTGNTEAFF	TRBJ1-1	TRBV5-1	TRBD1	NA
TGTGCCAGCAGCCCGGGACTAGCGGGGAGGGGAGATACGCAGTATTTT	CASSPGLAGRGDTQYF	TRBJ2-3	TRBV7-6	TRBD2	NA
TGTGCCAGCAGCCAAGGTAGCACAGATACGCAGTATTTT	CASSQGSTDTQYF	TRBJ2-3	TRBV6-1	NA	NA
TGTGCCAGCAGCCATCGGACTAGCGGGAGTATCACAGATACGCAGTATTTT	CASSHRTSGSITDTQYF	TRBJ2-3	TRBV7-2	TRBD2	NA
TGTGCCAGCAGGGCGACTAGCGGCCAAGAGACCCAGTACTTC	CASRATSGQETQYF	TRBJ2-5	TRBV7-6	TRBD2	medium-sized
TGCAGCGTTGAAACCGACACCGGGGAGCTGTTTTTT	CSVETDTGELFF	TRBJ2-2	TRBV29-1	NA	NA
TGTGCCAGTAGTATTTCCCCGTCAAATGGCAATGAGCAGTTCTTC	CASSISPSNGNEQFF	TRBJ2-1	TRBV19	NA	medium-sized
TGCGCCAGCAGCGGAACCGAGACAGGGCGGGGTGGCTACACCTTC	CASSGTETGRGGYTF	TRBJ1-2	TRBV10-2	TRBD1	NA
TGTGCCAGCAGCTTAGGGTTAGCCGACGATGAGCAGGTCTTC	CASSLGLADDEQVF	TRBJ2-1	TRBV7-2	NA	NA
TGTGCCAGCAGTCCAGACAGGCTCGAAGCTTTCTTT	CASSPDRLEAFF	TRBJ1-1	TRBV25-1	NA	NA
TGTGCCGGCGCGGACGGGGGAGGTGAAAAACTGTTTTTT	CAGADGGGEKLFF	TRBJ1-4	TRBV27	NA	NA